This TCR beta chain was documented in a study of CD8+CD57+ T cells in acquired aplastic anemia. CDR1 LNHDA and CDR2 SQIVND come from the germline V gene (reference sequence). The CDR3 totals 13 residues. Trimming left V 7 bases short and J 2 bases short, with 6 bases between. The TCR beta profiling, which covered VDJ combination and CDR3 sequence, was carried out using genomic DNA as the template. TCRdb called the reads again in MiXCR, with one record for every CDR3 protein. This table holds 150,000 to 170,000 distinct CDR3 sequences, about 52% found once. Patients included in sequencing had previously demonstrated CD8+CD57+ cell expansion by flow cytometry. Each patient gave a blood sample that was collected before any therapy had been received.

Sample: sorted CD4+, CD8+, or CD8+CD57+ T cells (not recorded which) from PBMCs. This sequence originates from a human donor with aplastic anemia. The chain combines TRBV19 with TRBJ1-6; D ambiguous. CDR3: CASTGTYNSPLHF. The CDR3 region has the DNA TGTGCCAGTACCGGGACCTATAATTCACCCCTCCACTTT.